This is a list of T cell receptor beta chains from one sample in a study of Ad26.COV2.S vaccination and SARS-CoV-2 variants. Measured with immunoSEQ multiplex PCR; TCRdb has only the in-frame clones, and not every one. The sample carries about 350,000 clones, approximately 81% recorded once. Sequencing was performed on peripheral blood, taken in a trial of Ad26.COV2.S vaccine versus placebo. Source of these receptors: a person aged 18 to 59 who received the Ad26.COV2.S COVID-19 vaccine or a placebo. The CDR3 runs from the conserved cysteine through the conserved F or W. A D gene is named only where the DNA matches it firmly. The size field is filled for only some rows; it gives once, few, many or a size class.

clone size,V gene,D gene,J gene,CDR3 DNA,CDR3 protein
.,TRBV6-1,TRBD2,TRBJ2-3,TGTGCCAGCAGTGATAGCCTAGCGGGGAGCACAGATACGCAGTATTTT,CASSDSLAGSTDTQYF
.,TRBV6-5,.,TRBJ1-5,TGTGCCAGCAGTTACTCGATGGCCAGGAACAATCAGCCCCAGCATTTT,CASSYSMARNNQPQHF
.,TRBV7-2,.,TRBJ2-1,TGTGCCAGCAGCCTAGGGTACAATGAGCAGTTCTTC,CASSLGYNEQFF
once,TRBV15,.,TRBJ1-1,TGTGCCACCAGCAGAGCGGGGACATTCTTGAACACTGAAGCTTTCTTT,CATSRAGTFLNTEAFF
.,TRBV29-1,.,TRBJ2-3,TGCAGCGCTCGGGGGCTACCAGGTCACACAGATACGCAGTATTTT,CSARGLPGHTDTQYF
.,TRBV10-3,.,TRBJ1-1,TGTGCCATCAGGGCAGGGAACACTGAAGCTTTCTTT,CAIRAGNTEAFF
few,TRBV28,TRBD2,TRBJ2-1,TGTGCCAGCAGTCAGCTAGCGGGAGAGCAGTTCTTC,CASSQLAGEQFF
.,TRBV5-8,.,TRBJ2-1,TGTGCCAGCAGCTTGGGGGGACTGCAAAATTACAATGAGCAGTTCTTC,CASSLGGLQNYNEQFF
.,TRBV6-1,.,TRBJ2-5,TGTGCCAGCAGTGAGCAGGCAGGGACCCAAGAGACCCAGTACTTC,CASSEQAGTQETQYF
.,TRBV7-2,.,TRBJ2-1,TGTGCCAGCACCCTCCTGGCGGGGACGTACAGTGAGCAGTTCTTC,CASTLLAGTYSEQFF
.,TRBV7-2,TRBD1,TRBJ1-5,TGTGCCAGCAGCTTGATGGGACAGGGTAGACAGCCCCAGCATTTT,CASSLMGQGRQPQHF
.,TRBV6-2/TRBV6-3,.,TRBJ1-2,TGTGCCAGCAGTTACTCGAGCAGTAACTATGGCTACACCTTC,CASSYSSSNYGYTF
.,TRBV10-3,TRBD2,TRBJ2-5,TGTGCCATCAGCCGACTAGCGGGGGGGCAACAGACCCAGTACTTC,CAISRLAGGQQTQYF
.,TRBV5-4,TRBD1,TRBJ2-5,TGTGCCAGCAGTCCGGACAGGGGCTGGGAGACCCAGTACTTC,CASSPDRGWETQYF
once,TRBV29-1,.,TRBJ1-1,TGCAGCGTTGTTTGGTGGAACACTGAAGCTTTCTTT,CSVVWWNTEAFF
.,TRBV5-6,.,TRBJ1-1,TGTGCCAGCAGCTTGTTCGTGGGGTACACTGAAGCTTTCTTT,CASSLFVGYTEAFF
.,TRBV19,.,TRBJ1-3,TGTGCCAGTAGTATCGTGTATAGCTCTGGAAACACCATATATTTT,CASSIVYSSGNTIYF
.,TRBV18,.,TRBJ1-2,TGTGCCAGCTCACCATCCGGGGAAGGCTACACCTTC,CASSPSGEGYTF
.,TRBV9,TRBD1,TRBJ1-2,TGTGCCAGCAGCGTCGGACAGGGGGACTATGGCTACACCTTC,CASSVGQGDYGYTF
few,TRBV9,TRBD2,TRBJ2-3,TGTGCCAGCAGCGTAGACTCCGGACTAGCGGGGGCAACCACAGATACGCAGTATTTT,CASSVDSGLAGATTDTQYF
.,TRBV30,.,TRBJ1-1,TGTGCCTGGAGTCCCGGCCGGATTAGGAACACTGAAGCTTTCTTT,CAWSPGRIRNTEAFF
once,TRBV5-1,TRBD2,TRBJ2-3,TGCGCCAGCATCGGATCTAGCGGGGGGGCGGATACGCAGTATTTT,CASIGSSGGADTQYF
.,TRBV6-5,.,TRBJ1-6,TGTGCCAGCAGTTACTCCGGGGGAAGGTTGGATTCACCCCTCCACTTT,CASSYSGGRLDSPLHF
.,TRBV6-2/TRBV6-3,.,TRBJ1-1,TGTGCCAGCAGTTATTATGGGGGTGCTGAAGCTTTCTTT,CASSYYGGAEAFF
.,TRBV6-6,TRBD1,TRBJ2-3,TGTGCCAGCAGTTACTTGGACAGGGTGGCAGATACGCAGTATTTT,CASSYLDRVADTQYF
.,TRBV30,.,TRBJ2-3,TGTGCCTGGAGTAACAGGGTGGGGAATACGCAGTATTTT,CAWSNRVGNTQYF
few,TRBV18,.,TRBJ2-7,TGTGCCAGCTCACCACGATCGCCCGGGACAAGCTACGAGCAGTACTTC,CASSPRSPGTSYEQYF
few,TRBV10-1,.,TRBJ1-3,TGCGCCAGTTCCTCTGGACGGTACTCTGGAAACACCATATATTTT,CASSSGRYSGNTIYF
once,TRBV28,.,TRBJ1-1,TGTGCCAGCAGCCGGGACACTCCGAGCACTGAAGCTTTCTTT,CASSRDTPSTEAFF
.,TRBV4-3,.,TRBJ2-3,TGCGCCAGCAGCCAAGACCCGCTCGGCCCGGCTGGCACAGATACGCAGTATTTT,CASSQDPLGPAGTDTQYF
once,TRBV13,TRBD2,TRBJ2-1,TGTGCCAGCGCGGGGGGGCGCAGGTACAATGAGCAATTCTTC,CASAGGRRYNEQFF
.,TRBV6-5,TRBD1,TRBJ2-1,TGTGCCAGCAGGAAAGGACAGGGAACCTACAATGAGCAGTTCTTC,CASRKGQGTYNEQFF
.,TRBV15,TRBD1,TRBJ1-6,TGTGCCACCAGCAGAGTGACAGGGGCGCGTAATTCACCCCTCCACTTT,CATSRVTGARNSPLHF